This T cell receptor (beta chain) stems from a study of cytotoxic CD8 clonotypes in ibrutinib-treated CLL. General study findings and limits: Age-matched healthy donor levels were exceeded by baseline clonality, which tracked circulating CD8+ T-cell counts.

The assay was immunoSEQ multiplex PCR, and TCRdb's table has in-frame clones only and misses some. The sample yields 28,000 or so clones, around three fifths seen once. A note on this clone: Its target is unknown.

The material was PBMCs, obtained before ibrutinib treatment. The TCR sequence derives from a human donor with chronic lymphocytic leukemia.

The CDR3 nucleotides read TGTGCCAGCAGCTTAGTGGTCCTCACCGGGGAGCTGTTTTTT. Its protein product is CASSLVVLTGELFF. V is TRBV7-8 and J is TRBJ2-2; D call uncertain. The CDR3 spans 14 residues. The V and J ends lost 1 base and 4 bases respectively, with 7 bases between them. CDR1 and CDR2 (germline): SGHVS, FQNEAQ.